These 17 T cell receptor beta chains were sequenced from one sample in a study of blood T cell repertoires in COVID-19. Repertoires were generated with immunoSEQ multiplex PCR, while TCRdb's copy carries only in-frame clones and drops some. The sample lists around 38,000 clones, around 87% occurring once. Sequenced input: peripheral blood. The source of these receptors is a man aged 65 to 79 with acute or convalescent COVID-19.

This rearrangement joins TRBV7-6 to TRBJ2-1; TRBD2 matches at 7 bases. Trimming cost V 5 bases and J 5 bases; bases outside gene matches: 9. This CDR3 region has 15 residues. Looked up from germline, CDR1 is SGHVS and CDR2 is FNYEAQ. CDR3 in amino acids: CASSPTGGTNNEQFF. In DNA form, the CDR3 reads TGTGCCAGCAGCCCAACCGGGGGGACTAACAATGAGCAGTTCTTC.

DNA for the CDR3: TGTGCCAGCAGTCTCCGACAGGGAAGCTATCAGCCCCAGCATTTT. Its translation: CASSLRQGSYQPQHF. The gene calls are TRBV6-2 or TRBV6-3 and TRBJ1-5, with TRBD1 identical over 7 bases. The J segment lost 5 bases and the V segment lost 5 bases, leaving 9 bases of the junction unmatched. The CDR3 extends over 15 amino acids. CDR1 and CDR2 (germline): MNHEY, SVGEGT.

CDR3 protein: CASGGSGANVLTF. CDR3 coding DNA: TGTGCCAGCGGAGGGTCTGGGGCCAACGTCCTGACTTTC. This chain joins TRBV12-3 or TRBV12-4 and TRBJ2-6, with D possibly matching TRBD2 (6 bases). V was clipped by 8 bases and J by 1 base, with 6 bases between them. The CDR3 totals 13 residues.

V and J are TRBV9 and TRBJ2-2; D is perhaps TRBD2 (6 bases). This CDR3 is built from 16 residues. V lost 1 base and J lost 2, with 12 bases in between. Germline V gene data show CDR1 as SGDLS and CDR2 as YYNGEE. As DNA, the CDR3 is TGTGCCAGCAGCGTACTTCCGGGAGCAAACACCGGGGAGCTGTTTTTT. Its translation is CASSVLPGANTGELFF.

The genes are TRBV6-6 and TRBJ2-7; 8 bases match TRBD1. The CDR3 spans 12 residues. J gave up 6 bases and V 3 bases, and 1 base lay outside the gene matches. Germline CDR1 is MNHNY and CDR2 is SVGAGI (reference sequence). The CDR3 here is CASSYDRGEQYF. In nucleotides, the CDR3 is TGTGCCAGCAGTTATGACAGGGGCGAGCAGTACTTC.

The CDR3 spells CASSQDYRPYGYTF. CDR3 nucleotide sequence: TGTGCCAGCAGCCAAGATTACAGGCCATATGGCTACACCTTC. The chain joins TRBV4-2 to TRBJ1-2, with a tentative D call TRBD1 (5 bases). Trimming cost V 0 bases and J 5 bases, with 10 bases left between them. The CDR3 sequence is 14 residues long. In germline, CDR1 is LGHNA, CDR2 YNFKEQ.

This clone was found a few times. The chain has TRBV5-6 and TRBJ2-2; 7 bases align to TRBD2. The CDR3 consists of 15 residues. V was clipped by 2 bases and J by 5 bases; unmatched bases: 6. In germline, CDR1 is SGHDT, CDR2 YYEEEE. The CDR3 DNA is TGTGCCAGCAGCTTCGGCCGACTAGCAACCGGGGAGCTGTTTTTT. Translated: CASSFGRLATGELFF.

This sequence joins TRBV25-1 and TRBJ1-4; 11 bases are shared with TRBD1. Germline CDR1 is MGHDK and CDR2 is SYGVNS. CDR3 length: 15 residues. The V gene end was trimmed by 8 bases and the J gene end by 6 bases; junction bases not matched to a gene: 8. CDR3 loop: CASARVGQGDEKLFF. The CDR3 coding sequence is TGTGCCAGCGCTCGAGTGGGACAGGGGGATGAAAAACTGTTTTTT.

The chain joins TRBV6-5 to TRBJ2-3; 8 bases fit TRBD2. The ends lost 5 bases at V and 4 bases at J; junction bases unmatched: 8. The germline V gene encodes CDR1 MNHEY and CDR2 SVGAGI. CDR3 length: 15 residues. The CDR3 sequence is CASSRAGAGSDTQYF. CDR3 bases: TGTGCCAGCAGTCGAGCGGGGGCCGGTTCAGATACGCAGTATTTT.

The chain joins TRBV10-3 to TRBJ1-1; tentatively, D is TRBD1 (5 bases). The CDR3 contains 13 residues. Germline assignment: CDR1 ENHRY and CDR2 SYGVKD. Trimming removed 6 bases from V and 4 bases from J, with 12 bases in between. The CDR3 here is CAIRSDRGTEAFF. CDR3 nucleotides: TGTGCCATCAGGTCCGATAGGGGCACTGAAGCTTTCTTT.

The chain employs TRBV20-1 and TRBJ1-1; D ambiguous. Germline values: CDR1 DFQATT, CDR2 SNEGSKA (reference sequence). The V gene lost 3 bases and the J gene lost 7 bases, with 9 bases spanning the gap. CDR3 length: 11 amino acids. CDR3 sequence (DNA): TGCAGTGCTAGTAATAGAAATGAAGCTTTCTTT. Translating it yields CSASNRNEAFF.

The chain carries TRBV5-1 and TRBJ2-5; TRBD2 agrees at 11 bases. With 0 bases clipped from V and 4 bases from J, the junction kept 8 bases outside the gene matches. The CDR3 is 17 amino acids. CDR1 and CDR2 from the germline V gene are SGHRS and YFSETQ. In DNA form, the CDR3 reads TGCGCCAGCAGCTTGGTGTTAGCGGGAGGGTCGGGAGAGACCCAGTACTTC. Translation: CASSLVLAGGSGETQYF.

Concerning this clone itself: One end of the junction is discordant with germline, which a read error may explain. The chain links TRBV27 to TRBJ2-2, with D possibly matching TRBD2 (5 bases). The CDR3 sequence is 10 residues long. Germline CDR1 is MNHEY and CDR2 is SMNVEV (reference sequence). In DNA, the CDR3 is TGTGCCAGCAGTGGACGGGGAGCTGTTTTT. The encoded protein is CASSGRGAVF.

The chain employs TRBV7-2 and TRBJ2-7, with a possible D match to TRBD1 (6 bases). V was cut by 2 bases and J by 0 bases, with 8 bases left in between. CDR1 and CDR2 (germline): SGHTA, FQGNSA. The CDR3 consists of 14 residues. The CDR3 loop reads CASSLMDSSYEQYF. The CDR3 DNA reads as TGTGCCAGCAGCTTAATGGACAGCTCCTACGAGCAGTACTTC.

This clone was observed a single time. The junction differs from germline at one of its ends, possibly a read error. J is TRBJ2-7 and V is TRBV6-1; 7 nucleotides match TRBD1. Germline lookup yields CDR1 MNHNS and CDR2 SASEGT. CDR3 length equals 14 residues. DNA for the CDR3: TGTGCCAGCAGAGAAGACAGGGACGGGGACGAGCAGTACTTC. This translates into CASREDRDGDEQYF.

The chain carries TRBV28 and TRBJ1-2; no clear D. CDR1 is MDHEN, CDR2 SYDVKM, per germline. The CDR3 length is 13 residues. The V end was cut by 4 bases, the J end by 4 bases, with 10 bases between. CDR3 nucleotide sequence: TGTGCCAGCAGTTCCCCCTCCCCCTATGGCTACACCTTC. Its protein is CASSSPSPYGYTF.

The chain uses TRBV27 and TRBJ1-2; the match to TRBD1 covers 10 bases. The V gene's germline CDR1 is MNHEY and CDR2 SMNVEV (reference sequence). With V trimmed by 4 bases and J by 3 bases, 5 bases remained unmatched. The CDR3 length is 15 residues. CDR3 region: CASSWAGQGYYGYTF. CDR3 DNA: TGTGCCAGCAGTTGGGCGGGACAGGGGTACTATGGCTACACCTTC.